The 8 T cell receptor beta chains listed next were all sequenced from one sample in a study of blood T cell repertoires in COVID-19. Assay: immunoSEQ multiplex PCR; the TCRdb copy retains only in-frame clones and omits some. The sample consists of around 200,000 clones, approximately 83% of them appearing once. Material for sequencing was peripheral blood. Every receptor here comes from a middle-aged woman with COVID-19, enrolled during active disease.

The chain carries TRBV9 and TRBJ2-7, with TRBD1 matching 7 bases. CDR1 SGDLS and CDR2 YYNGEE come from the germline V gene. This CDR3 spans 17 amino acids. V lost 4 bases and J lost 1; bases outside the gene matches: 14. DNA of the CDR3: TGTGCCAGCAGCTCGCACCCATCGGGACAGCTATCCTACGAGCAGTACTTC. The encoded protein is CASSSHPSGQLSYEQYF.

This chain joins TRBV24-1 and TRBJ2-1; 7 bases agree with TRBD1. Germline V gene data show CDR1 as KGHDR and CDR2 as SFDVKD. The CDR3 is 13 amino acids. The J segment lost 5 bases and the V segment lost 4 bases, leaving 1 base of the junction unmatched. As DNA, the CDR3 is TGTGCCACCAGTGAGGGGACAGACAATGAGCAGTTCTTC. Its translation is CATSEGTDNEQFF.

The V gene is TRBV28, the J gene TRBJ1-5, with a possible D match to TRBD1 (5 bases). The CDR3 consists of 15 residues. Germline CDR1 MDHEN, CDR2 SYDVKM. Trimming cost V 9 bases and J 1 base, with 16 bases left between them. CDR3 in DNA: TGTGCCAGTATAACGGGAGGGGTCAGCAATCAGCCCCAGCATTTT. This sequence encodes CASITGGVSNQPQHF.

The CDR3 nucleotides read TGTGCCAGCAGCCTAGGGACAGGGGGCGGAGAAAAACTGTTTTTT. Protein sequence: CASSLGTGGGEKLFF. The chain has TRBV7-2 and TRBJ1-4; 12 nucleotides agree with TRBD1. The V gene's germline CDR1 is SGHTA and CDR2 FQGNSA. This CDR3 is built from 15 residues. V dropped 5 bases and J dropped 8; count of bases not matched to a gene: 6. The full variable domain, with the rest looked up from reference TRBV7-2 and TRBJ1-4, is GAGVSQSPSNKVTEKGKDVELRCDPISGHTALYWYRQSLGQGLEFLIYFQGNSAPDKSGLPSDRFSAERTGGSVSTLTIQRTQQEDSAVYLCASSLGTGGGEKLFFGSGTQLSVL.

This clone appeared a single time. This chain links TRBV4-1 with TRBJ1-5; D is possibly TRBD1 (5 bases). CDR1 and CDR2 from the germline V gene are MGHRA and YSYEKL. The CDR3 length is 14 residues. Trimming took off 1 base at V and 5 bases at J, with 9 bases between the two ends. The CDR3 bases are TGCGCCAGCAGCCAAGTGGGGCGCGATCAGCCCCAGCATTTT. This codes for CASSQVGRDQPQHF.

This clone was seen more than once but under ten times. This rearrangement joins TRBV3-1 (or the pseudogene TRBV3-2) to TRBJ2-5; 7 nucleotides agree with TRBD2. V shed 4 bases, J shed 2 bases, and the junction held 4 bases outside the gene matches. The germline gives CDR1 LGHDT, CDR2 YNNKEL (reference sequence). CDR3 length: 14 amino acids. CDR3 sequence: CASSPGLQQETQYF. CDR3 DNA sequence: TGTGCCAGCAGCCCGGGACTACAACAAGAGACCCAGTACTTC.

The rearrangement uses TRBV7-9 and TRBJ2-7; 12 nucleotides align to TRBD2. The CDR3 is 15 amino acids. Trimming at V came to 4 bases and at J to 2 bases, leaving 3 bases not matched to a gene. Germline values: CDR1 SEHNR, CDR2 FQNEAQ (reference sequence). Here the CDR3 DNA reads TGTGCCAGCAGCTCGGGACTAGCGGGCACCTACGAGCAGTACTTC. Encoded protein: CASSSGLAGTYEQYF.

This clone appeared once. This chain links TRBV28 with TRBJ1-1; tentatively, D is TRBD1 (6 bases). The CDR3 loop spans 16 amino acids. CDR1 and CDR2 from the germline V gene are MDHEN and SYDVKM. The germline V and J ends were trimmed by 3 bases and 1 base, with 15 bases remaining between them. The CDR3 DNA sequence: TGTGCCAGCAGTTTCAGTACAGGGCGAACGAACACTGAAGCTTTCTTT. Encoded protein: CASSFSTGRTNTEAFF.